This T cell receptor (beta chain) was sequenced for a study of blood T cell repertoires in COVID-19. Study as a whole: Samples of COVID-19 (acute and convalescent) were obtained from the United States, Italy and Spain.

Per the germline V gene, CDR1 is MNHNY and CDR2 is SVGAGI (reference sequence). The CDR3 spans 14 residues. The V gene end was trimmed by 6 bases and the J gene end by 5 bases; junction bases not matched to a gene: 6. As handled by the study authors: How many nucleated cells were present was estimated from reference gene primer amplification. Here immunoSEQ multiplex PCR was the method, and the copy in TCRdb shows in-frame clones only, minus some. D and trimming were read from the DNA, whereas the V and J calls and clone size are those reported in that table. The table has 200,000 to 300,000 clones, 70% to 90% seen once.

This sequence was found in a woman aged 40 to 50 who had recovered from COVID-19. The chain joins TRBV6-6 to TRBJ2-1; 8 bases align to TRBD2. Sequencing was carried out using peripheral blood. The CDR3 bases are TGTGCCAGCAGACCCGCGGGGGGTAACAATGAGCAGTTCTTC. It yields the protein CASRPAGGNNEQFF.